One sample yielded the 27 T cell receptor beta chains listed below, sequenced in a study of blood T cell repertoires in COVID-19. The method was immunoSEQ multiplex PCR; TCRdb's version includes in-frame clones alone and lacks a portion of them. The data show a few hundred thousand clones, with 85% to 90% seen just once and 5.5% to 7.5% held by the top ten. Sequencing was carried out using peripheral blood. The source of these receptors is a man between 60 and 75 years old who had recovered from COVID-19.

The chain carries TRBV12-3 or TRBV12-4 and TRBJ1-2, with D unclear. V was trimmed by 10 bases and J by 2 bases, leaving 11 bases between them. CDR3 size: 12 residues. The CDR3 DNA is TGTGCCACCGACATACGGAACTATGGCTACACCTTC. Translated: CATDIRNYGYTF.

The CDR3 is CASSLAGGTSDEAFF. CDR3 sequence (DNA): TGTGCCAGCAGCTTAGCGGGCGGGACTTCGGATGAAGCTTTCTTT. The gene calls are TRBV7-9 and TRBJ1-1, with D possibly matching TRBD1 (5 bases). This CDR3 comprises 15 residues. The germline CDR1 and CDR2 sequences are SEHNR and FQNEAQ (reference sequence). V lost 0 bases and J 7 bases, leaving 15 bases between the germline ends.

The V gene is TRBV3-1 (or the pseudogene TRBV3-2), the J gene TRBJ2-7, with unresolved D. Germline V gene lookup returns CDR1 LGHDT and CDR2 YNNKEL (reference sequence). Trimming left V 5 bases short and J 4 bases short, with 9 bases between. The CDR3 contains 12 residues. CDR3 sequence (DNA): TGTGCCAGCAGCTCTCAGTGGTACGAGCAGTACTTC. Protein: CASSSQWYEQYF.

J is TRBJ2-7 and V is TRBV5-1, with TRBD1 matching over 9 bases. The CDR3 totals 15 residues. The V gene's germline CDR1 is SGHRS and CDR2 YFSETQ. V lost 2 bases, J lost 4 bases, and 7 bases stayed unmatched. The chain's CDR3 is CASSFAETGGYEQYF. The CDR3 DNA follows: TGCGCCAGCAGCTTTGCTGAGACAGGGGGATACGAGCAGTACTTC.

The CDR3 nucleotides are TGTGCCTGGAGGCCGGGACAGGGACCTAATGAAAAACTGTTTTTT. This translates into CAWRPGQGPNEKLFF. The V call is TRBV30, the J call TRBJ1-4; 9 nucleotides align to TRBD1. The J segment lost 3 bases and the V segment lost 3 bases, leaving 5 bases of the junction unmatched. The CDR3 is made up of 15 amino acids. The germline CDR1 and CDR2 sequences are GTSNPN and SVGIG (reference sequence).

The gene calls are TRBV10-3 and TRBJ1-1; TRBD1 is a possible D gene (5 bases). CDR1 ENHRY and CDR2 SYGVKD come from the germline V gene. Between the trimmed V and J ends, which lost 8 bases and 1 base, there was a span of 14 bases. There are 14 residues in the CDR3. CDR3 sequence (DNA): TGTGCCATCGGAGCAGGGAGGGAGAACACTGAAGCTTTCTTT. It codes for CAIGAGRENTEAFF.

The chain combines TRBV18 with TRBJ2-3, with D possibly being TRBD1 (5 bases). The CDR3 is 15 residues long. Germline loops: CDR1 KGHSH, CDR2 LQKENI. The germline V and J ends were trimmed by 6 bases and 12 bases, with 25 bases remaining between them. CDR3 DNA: TGTGCCAGCTCCCCAGATACCCGGACAAGTCTTCCCCAGTATTTT. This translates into CASSPDTRTSLPQYF.

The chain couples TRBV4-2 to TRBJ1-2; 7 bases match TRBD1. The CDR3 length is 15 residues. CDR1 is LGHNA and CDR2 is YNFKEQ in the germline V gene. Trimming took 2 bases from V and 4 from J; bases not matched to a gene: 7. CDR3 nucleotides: TGTGCCAGCAGCCAAACCGGGACAGAGGGCTATGGCTACACCTTC. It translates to CASSQTGTEGYGYTF.

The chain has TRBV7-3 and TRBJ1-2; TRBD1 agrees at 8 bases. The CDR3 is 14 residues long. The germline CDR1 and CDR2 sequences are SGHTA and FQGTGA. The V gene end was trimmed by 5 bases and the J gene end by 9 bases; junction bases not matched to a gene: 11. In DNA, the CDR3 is TGTGCCAGCAGCCCGGGGACAGGCCTTATTAGCTACACCTTC. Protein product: CASSPGTGLISYTF.

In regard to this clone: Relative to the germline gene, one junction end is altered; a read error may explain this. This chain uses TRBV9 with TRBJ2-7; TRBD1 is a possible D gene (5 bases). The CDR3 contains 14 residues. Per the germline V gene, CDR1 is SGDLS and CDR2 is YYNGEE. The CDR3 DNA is TGTGCCAGCGCACATGGGCAGGGCTCCTTCGAGCAGTACTTC. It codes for CASAHGQGSFEQYF.

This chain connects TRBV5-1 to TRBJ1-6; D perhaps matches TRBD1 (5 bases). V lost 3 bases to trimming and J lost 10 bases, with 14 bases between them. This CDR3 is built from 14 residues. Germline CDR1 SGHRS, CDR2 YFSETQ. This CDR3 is CASSSGGVVSPLHF. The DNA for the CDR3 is TGCGCCAGCAGCTCGGGGGGGGTGGTCTCACCCCTCCACTTT.

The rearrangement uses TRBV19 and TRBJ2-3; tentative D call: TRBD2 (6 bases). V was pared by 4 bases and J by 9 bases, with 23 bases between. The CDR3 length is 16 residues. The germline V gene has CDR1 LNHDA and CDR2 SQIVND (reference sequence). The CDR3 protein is CASSTPSADGKGTQYF. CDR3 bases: TGTGCCAGTAGTACCCCTAGCGCTGATGGAAAGGGGACGCAGTATTTT.

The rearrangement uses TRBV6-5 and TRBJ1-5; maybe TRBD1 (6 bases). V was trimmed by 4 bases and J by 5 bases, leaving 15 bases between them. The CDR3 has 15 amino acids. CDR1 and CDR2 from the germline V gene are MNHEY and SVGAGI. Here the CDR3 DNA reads TGTGCCAGCAGTTTGGTCGTCGGGGGGCATCAGCCCCAGCATTTT. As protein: CASSLVVGGHQPQHF.

The CDR3 sequence is CASSERAREEQFF. The CDR3 coding sequence is TGTGCCAGCAGTGAAAGGGCAAGGGAGGAGCAGTTCTTC. This sequence joins TRBV6-1 and TRBJ2-1, with TRBD2 as a possible D gene (5 bases). The CDR3 totals 13 residues. The germline V gene has CDR1 MNHNS and CDR2 SASEGT. Trimming left V 2 bases short and J 10 bases short, with 12 bases between.

The CDR3 sequence: CASSPDPQRNEKLFF. DNA of the CDR3: TGTGCCAGCAGCCCCGACCCCCAGAGGAATGAAAAACTGTTTTTT. The chain links TRBV5-6 to TRBJ1-4; the D is unclear. Per germline, CDR1 SGHDT and CDR2 YYEEEE. V lost 4 bases and J lost 5, with 15 bases in between. The CDR3 has 15 residues.

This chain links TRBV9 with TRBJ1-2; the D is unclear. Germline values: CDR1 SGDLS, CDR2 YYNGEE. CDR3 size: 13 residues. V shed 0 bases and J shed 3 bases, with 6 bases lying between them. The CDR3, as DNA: TGTGCCAGCAGCGTAGACTTTGACTATGGCTACACCTTC. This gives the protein CASSVDFDYGYTF. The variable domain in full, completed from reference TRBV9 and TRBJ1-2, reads DSGVTQTPKHLITATGQRVTLRCSPRSGDLSVYWYQQSLDQGLQFLIQYYNGEERAKGNILERFSAQQFPDLHSELNLSSLELGDSALYFCASSVDFDYGYTFGSGTRLTVV.

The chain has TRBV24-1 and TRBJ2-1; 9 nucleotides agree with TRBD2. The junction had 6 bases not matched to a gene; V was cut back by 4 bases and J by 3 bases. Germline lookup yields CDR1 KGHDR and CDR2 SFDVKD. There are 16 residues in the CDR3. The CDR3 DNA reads TGTGCCACCAGTGAGTATAGCGGGGGTTACTACAATGAGCAGTTCTTC. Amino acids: CATSEYSGGYYNEQFF.

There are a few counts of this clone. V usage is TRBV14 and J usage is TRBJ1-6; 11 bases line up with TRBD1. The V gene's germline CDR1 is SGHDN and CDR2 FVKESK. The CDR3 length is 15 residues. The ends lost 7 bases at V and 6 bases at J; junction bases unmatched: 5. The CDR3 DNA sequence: TGTGCCAGCAAGGCAGGACAGGGGGCTAATTCACCCCTCCACTTT. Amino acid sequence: CASKAGQGANSPLHF. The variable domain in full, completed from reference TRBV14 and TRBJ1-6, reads EAGVTQFPSHSVIEKGQTVTLRCDPISGHDNLYWYRRVMGKEIKFLLHFVKESKQDESGMPNNRFLAERTGGTYSTLKVQPAELEDSGVYFCASKAGQGANSPLHFGNGTRLTVT.

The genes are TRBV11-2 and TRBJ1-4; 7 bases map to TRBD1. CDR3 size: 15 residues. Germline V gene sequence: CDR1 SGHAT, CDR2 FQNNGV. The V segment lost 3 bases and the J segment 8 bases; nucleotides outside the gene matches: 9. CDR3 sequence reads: CASSFQGVGREKLFF. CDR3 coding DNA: TGTGCCAGCAGCTTCCAGGGGGTGGGAAGGGAAAAACTGTTTTTT.

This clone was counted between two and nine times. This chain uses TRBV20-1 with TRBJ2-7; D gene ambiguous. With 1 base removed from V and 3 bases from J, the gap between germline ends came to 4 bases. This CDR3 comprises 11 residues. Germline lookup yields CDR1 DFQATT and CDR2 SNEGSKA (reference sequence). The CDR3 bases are TGCAGTGCTAGAGTCCGCTACGAGCAGTACTTC. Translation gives CSARVRYEQYF.

This chain's CDR3 is CASSDSTSGGTDTQYF. The CDR3 DNA is TGTGCCAGCAGTGACTCGACTAGCGGGGGCACAGATACGCAGTATTTT. This chain connects TRBV6-4 to TRBJ2-3; 11 bases map to TRBD2. The V gene's germline CDR1 is MRHNA and CDR2 SNTAGT. Trimming cost V 0 bases and J 1 base; bases outside gene matches: 0. This CDR3 region has 16 residues.

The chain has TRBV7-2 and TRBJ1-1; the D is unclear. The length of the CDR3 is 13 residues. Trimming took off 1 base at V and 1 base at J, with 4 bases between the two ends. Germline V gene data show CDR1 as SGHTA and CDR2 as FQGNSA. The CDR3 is CASSLVRNTEAFF. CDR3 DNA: TGTGCCAGCAGCTTAGTTCGGAACACTGAAGCTTTCTTT.

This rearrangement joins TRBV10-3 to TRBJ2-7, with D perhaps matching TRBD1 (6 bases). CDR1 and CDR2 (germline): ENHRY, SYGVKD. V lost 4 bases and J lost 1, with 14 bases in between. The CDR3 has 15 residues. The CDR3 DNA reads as TGTGCCATCAGTGGTTCCGGGACACCATCCTACGAGCAGTACTTC. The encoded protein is CAISGSGTPSYEQYF.

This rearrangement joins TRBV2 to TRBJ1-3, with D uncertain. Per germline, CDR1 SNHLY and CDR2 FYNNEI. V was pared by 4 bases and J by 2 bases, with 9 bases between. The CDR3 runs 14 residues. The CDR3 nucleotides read TGTGCCAGCAGTGTTGGAGGGACTGGAAACACCATATATTTT. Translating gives CASSVGGTGNTIYF.

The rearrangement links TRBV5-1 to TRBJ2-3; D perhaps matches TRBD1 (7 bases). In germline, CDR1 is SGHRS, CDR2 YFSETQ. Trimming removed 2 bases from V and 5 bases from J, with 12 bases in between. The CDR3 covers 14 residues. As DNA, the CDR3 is TGCGCCAGCAGCTTTGTCCAGGGGGGAGATACGCAGTATTTT. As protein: CASSFVQGGDTQYF. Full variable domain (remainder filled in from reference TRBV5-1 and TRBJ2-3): KAGVTQTPRYLIKTRGQQVTLSCSPISGHRSVSWYQQTPGQGLQFLFEYFSETQRNKGNFPGRFSGRQFSNSRSEMNVSTLELGDSALYLCASSFVQGGDTQYFGPGTRLTVL.

The CDR3 reads CAWSNPGARGDEQFF. The CDR3 DNA sequence: TGTGCCTGGAGTAATCCGGGAGCTAGAGGGGATGAGCAGTTCTTC. V is TRBV30 and J is TRBJ2-1; perhaps TRBD2 as D (6 bases). Germline V gene data show CDR1 as GTSNPN and CDR2 as SVGIG (reference sequence). The ends were cut back, 2 bases at V and 8 bases at J, with 19 bases in the middle. CDR3 length equals 15 residues.

The CDR3 here is CASSLLGTSGSYEQYF. CDR3 DNA: TGTGCCAGCAGTCTCTTGGGGACTAGCGGATCCTACGAGCAGTACTTC. The chain joins TRBV27 to TRBJ2-7; 11 bases are a match to TRBD2. Per germline, CDR1 MNHEY and CDR2 SMNVEV (reference sequence). The CDR3 length is 16 residues. V lost 5 bases and J lost 1; bases outside the gene matches: 7.